This is a list of T cell receptor beta chains from one sample in a study of CD8+ T cells in alopecia areata. Profiled with immunoSEQ multiplex PCR; TCRdb holds only in-frame clones, not every one. Of around 160,000 clones in the sample, roughly 48% were seen once. The sequenced sample consisted of CD4+ T cells sorted from blood. These receptors came from a human donor with alopecia areata. CDR3s include the opening cysteine and the closing phenylalanine or tryptophan.

V: TRBV29-1; J: TRBJ1-2; CDR3: CSVEGSANYGYTF
V: TRBV14; J: TRBJ2-2; CDR3: CASSQFLGTGELFF
V: TRBV29-1; J: TRBJ2-7; CDR3: CSVANFGTGISEQYF
V: TRBV29-1; J: TRBJ2-7; CDR3: CSGGGLYEQYF
V: TRBV6-1; J: TRBJ2-5; CDR3: CASSVMIAGGETQYF
V: TRBV29-1; J: TRBJ1-2; CDR3: CSVEDVGASGGYTF
V: TRBV7-8; J: TRBJ2-1; CDR3: CASSSRTAGQSYNEQFF
V: TRBV29-1; J: TRBJ1-2; CDR3: CSVEATGYGYTF
V: TRBV10-3; J: TRBJ2-7; CDR3: CAVMGDARWEQYF
V: TRBV4-2; J: TRBJ2-2; CDR3: CASSQESVQGAFYGELFF
V: TRBV6-5; J: TRBJ2-2; CDR3: CASKVFTGELFF
V: TRBV28; J: TRBJ2-7; CDR3: CASTAALEHEQYF
V: TRBV25-1; J: TRBJ1-1; CDR3: CASSELGPNTEAFF
V: TRBV9; J: TRBJ2-1; CDR3: CASSVLSGTGIEQFF
V: TRBV11-2; J: TRBJ2-1; CDR3: CASSLVGTSGRNEQFF
V: TRBV27; J: TRBJ1-5; CDR3: CASGTGQGAQPQHF
V: TRBV5-1; J: TRBJ2-1; CDR3: CASSLVPGTGHNEQFF
V: TRBV5-1; J: TRBJ1-1; CDR3: CASSLIPTEAFF
V: TRBV27; J: TRBJ2-1; CDR3: CASSTARQAMFPRFF
V: TRBV6-5; J: TRBJ2-7; CDR3: CASRAGSSYEQYF
V: TRBV29-1; J: TRBJ2-3; CDR3: CSVAGRNTDTQYF
V: TRBV29-1; J: TRBJ2-7; CDR3: CSVGISGGLRRGEYF
V: TRBV6-5; J: TRBJ2-6; CDR3: CASSQSGGIGVLTF
V: TRBV5-1; J: TRBJ2-2; CDR3: CASRASGPNTGELFF
V: TRBV6-5; J: TRBJ2-5; CDR3: CASSYSVREGETQYF
V: TRBV29-1; J: TRBJ1-1; CDR3: CSVVRNTEAFF
V: TRBV9; J: TRBJ1-1; CDR3: CASSVATTQNTEAFF
V: TRBV7-2; J: TRBJ2-2; CDR3: CASSRTVEGELFF
V: TRBV29-1; J: TRBJ2-3; CDR3: CSGDGRLGDTQYF
V: TRBV30; J: TRBJ1-5; CDR3: CAWSPPGSSDNQPQHF
V: TRBV10-3; J: TRBJ2-2; CDR3: CAISQQGGGTGELFF
V: TRBV29-1; J: TRBJ2-1; CDR3: CSVRGLLNEQFF
V: TRBV5-1; J: TRBJ2-2; CDR3: CASSVTPANTGELFF
V: TRBV2; J: TRBJ2-1; CDR3: CASSDYNEQFF
V: TRBV29-1; J: TRBJ2-7; CDR3: CSVWENRGKTPIYEQYF
V: TRBV6-5; J: TRBJ1-2; CDR3: CASSYDGSGGRGYTF
V: TRBV18; J: TRBJ2-7; CDR3: CASSPSGSDYEQYF
V: TRBV29-1; J: TRBJ2-5; CDR3: CSAVIVTQYF
V: TRBV10-3; J: TRBJ2-3; CDR3: CAIRSTGSTDTQYF
V: TRBV25-1; J: TRBJ2-3; CDR3: CASSELTGYTDTQYF
V: TRBV5-4; J: TRBJ1-2; CDR3: CASSQGQGRTSYTF
V: TRBV2; J: TRBJ2-3; CDR3: CASSGTYTDTQYF
V: TRBV5-1; J: TRBJ2-7; CDR3: CASSASGEQYF
V: TRBV5-1; J: TRBJ2-7; CDR3: CASSLGGSSYEQYF
V: TRBV7-9; J: TRBJ1-5; CDR3: CASSSATNNQPQHF
V: TRBV9; J: TRBJ2-2; CDR3: CASSGWGTGELFF
V: TRBV20-1; J: TRBJ2-5; CDR3: CSVRFGTQYF
V: TRBV29-1; J: TRBJ2-1; CDR3: CSVGRDEQFF
V: TRBV25-1; J: TRBJ1-2; CDR3: CASSGDLGYGYTF
V: TRBV30; J: TRBJ2-3; CDR3: CAWSRTSGSTDTQYF
V: TRBV28; J: TRBJ1-5; CDR3: CAIRDRAEQPQHF
V: TRBV6-6; J: TRBJ2-7; CDR3: CASGLGLEQYF
V: TRBV10-3; J: TRBJ2-1; CDR3: CAIRGLAGKESYNEQFF
V: TRBV20-1; J: TRBJ2-1; CDR3: CSAADYNEQFF
V: TRBV29-1; J: TRBJ2-7; CDR3: CSASGSTGYEQYF
V: TRBV6-5; J: TRBJ2-1; CDR3: CASRGSYNEQFF
V: TRBV5-1; J: TRBJ2-2; CDR3: CASSSGQGTGELFF
V: TRBV27; J: TRBJ2-5; CDR3: CASGPGRQETQYF
V: TRBV30; J: TRBJ2-1; CDR3: CAWVDSYNEQFF
V: TRBV27; J: TRBJ2-5; CDR3: CASSPGQAVQETQYF